These T cell receptor beta chains were read from a single sample in a study of PD-L1 blockade in urothelial cancer. Profiled with immunoSEQ multiplex PCR; TCRdb holds only in-frame clones, not every one. The table records 41,000 or so clones, 82% of them present only once. This material consisted of PBMCs, taken around atezolizumab (anti-PD-L1) treatment. The receptors stem from a man aged 55 to 70 with urothelial cancer. The conserved cysteine and the conserved F or W are not part of the CDR3 here.

v_call	cdr3_aa
TRBV5-1	ASSLEDRSNIQY
TRBV28	ASSPLRIHAGELF
TRBV28	ASSQTGYSNQPQH
TRBV15	ATSRDKTLSGNTIY
TRBV28	ASSSLISGYDGYT
TRBV9	ASSESGTGDRGNTIY
TRBV18	ASSRTVSNQPQH
TRBV15	ATSEGYRASDYGYT
TRBV5-4	ASSSRQGGTGELF
TRBV6-5	ASRTTPGRAEKLF
TRBV9	ASSALTGDTEAF
TRBV5-6	ASSLGGGNTGELF
TRBV6-1	ASSVEWGGTEAF
TRBV14	ASSQAGAGNTIY
TRBV18	ASSRQRAGEWSEQY
TRBV15	ATSRGLAGGRSNEQF
TRBV11-1	ASSLAGLALGTEAF
TRBV2	ASSERGGLSNQPQH
TRBV25-1	ASSSGFYNSPLH
TRBV11-2	ASSRRLETSGGNEQF
TRBV10-3	AISELAGGDNEQF
TRBV27	ASSQGAYNEQF
TRBV9	ASSVRLGSGNTIY
TRBV10-2	ASSETRQNTEAF
TRBV28	ANREVAGELF
TRBV19	ASSPGQGAQEQY
TRBV4-2	ASSQRGASGGAYEQY
TRBV6-6	ASRNRGRTYEQY
TRBV28	ASGWSPVTGELF
TRBV18	ASSPLATGTNSPLH
TRBV7-9	ASTWGQDNTEAF
TRBV9	ASSRTVKGNTIY
TRBV7-2	ASSRPSGDGYT
TRBV7-9	ASSTSLRTANSGANVLT
TRBV7-3	ASSLPRSGGGTGELF